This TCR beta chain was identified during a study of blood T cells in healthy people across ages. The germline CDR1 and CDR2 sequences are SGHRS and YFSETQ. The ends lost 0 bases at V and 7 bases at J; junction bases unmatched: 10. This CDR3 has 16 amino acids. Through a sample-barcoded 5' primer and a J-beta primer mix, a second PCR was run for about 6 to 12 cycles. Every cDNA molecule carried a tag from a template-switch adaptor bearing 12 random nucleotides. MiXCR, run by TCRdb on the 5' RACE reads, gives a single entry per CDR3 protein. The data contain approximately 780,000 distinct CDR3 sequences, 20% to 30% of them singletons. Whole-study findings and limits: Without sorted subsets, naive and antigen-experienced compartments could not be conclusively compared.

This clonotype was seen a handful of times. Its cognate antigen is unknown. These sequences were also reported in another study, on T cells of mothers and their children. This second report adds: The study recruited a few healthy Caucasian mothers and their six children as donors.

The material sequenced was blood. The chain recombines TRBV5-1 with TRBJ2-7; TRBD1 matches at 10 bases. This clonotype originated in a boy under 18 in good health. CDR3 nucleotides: TGCGCCAGCAGCTTGGCCGGGGGACAGGGGCTGAGGGAGCAGTACTTC. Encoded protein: CASSLAGGQGLREQYF.